This T cell receptor beta chain originates from a study of technical replicates of blood from several donors. Only in-frame clones appear in the TCRdb table, and some are missing; sequencing was by immunoSEQ multiplex PCR. The top ten hold approximately 0.25% of the sample, which has about 83,000 clones, over 85% seen once. V lost 6 bases and J lost 2; bases outside the gene matches: 14. The CDR3 covers 17 residues. In germline, CDR1 is LNHDA, CDR2 SQIVND (reference sequence). The J gene is TRBJ2-3, the V gene TRBV19; 7 positions match TRBD2. What was sequenced was T cells isolated from PBMCs. The sequence derives from a human donor in good health. The CDR3 reads CASRAGTSLDYTDTQYF. Written as DNA, the CDR3 is TGTGCCAGTAGAGCGGGGACCTCGCTCGATTACACAGATACGCAGTATTTT.